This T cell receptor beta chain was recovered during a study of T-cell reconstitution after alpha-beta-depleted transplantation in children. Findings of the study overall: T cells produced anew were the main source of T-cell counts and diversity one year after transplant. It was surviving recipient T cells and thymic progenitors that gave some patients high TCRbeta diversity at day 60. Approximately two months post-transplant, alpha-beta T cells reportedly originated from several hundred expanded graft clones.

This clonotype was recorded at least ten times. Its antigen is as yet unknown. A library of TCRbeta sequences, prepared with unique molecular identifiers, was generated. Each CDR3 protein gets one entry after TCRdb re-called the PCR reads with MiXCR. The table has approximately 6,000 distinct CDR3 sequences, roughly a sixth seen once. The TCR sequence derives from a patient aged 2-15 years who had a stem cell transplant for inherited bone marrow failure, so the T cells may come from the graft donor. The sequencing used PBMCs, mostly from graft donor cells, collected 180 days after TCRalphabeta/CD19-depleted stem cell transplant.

The CDR3 sequence: CASSLREGGETQYF. The CDR3 coding sequence is TGTGCCAGCAGTTTGAGGGAGGGCGGAGAGACCCAGTACTTC. This rearrangement joins TRBV12-3 or TRBV12-4 to TRBJ2-5; 7 nucleotides agree with TRBD2. V gave up 3 bases and J gave up 4 bases; unmatched junction bases: 5. The CDR3 length is 14 residues.